The following is a T cell receptor (beta chain) sequence with its context. This clone was recorded a few times. It lacks a known antigen. No much larger clone is present one base from it, and per-base qualities are unavailable. In total, 500 to 700 healthy bone marrow donors made up the cohort. Cohort members were all nominally healthy when sampled, although unrecorded immune exposures were likely present. The donor tested CMV seronegative, placing the donor among the 300 to 450 seronegative members of the cohort. A peripheral blood sample was provided by each donor, and peripheral blood mononuclear cells were used for TCR beta sequencing. Genomic DNA extraction from the blood cell samples was performed with the Qiagen DNeasy Blood Extraction Kit. The data were taken from a study of cytomegalovirus exposure and HLA in healthy donors (dated by TCRdb to the late 2010s). For context, the study as a whole: An earlier analysis of about 530 of the donors reported roughly 300 Gb of sequence data and around 100 million unique TCR beta sequences obtained from about 180 million T cells. An early release that covered about 600 HLA-typed donors contained approximately 300 gigabases of sequencing data and around 85 million unique TCR sequences. Among the roughly 400 genotyped donors, around 81% belonged to the genetic ancestry cluster associated with self-reported Caucasian donors. The study was designed to test whether signatures of past pathogen exposure could be identified by cataloging public T cell receptors. The T cell repertoires of under 750 subjects were profiled by immunosequencing and related to cytomegalovirus serostatus. Besides the first cohort of roughly 700 subjects, a separate validation cohort made up of about 120 different subjects was used. High-throughput TCR immunosequencing, statistical association of individual TCRs with disease status, and machine learning were combined to predict cytomegalovirus infection status. In a later analysis, previously published TCR beta repertoires from several hundred donors were re-analyzed and high-resolution HLA genotyping was added so that TCR occurrence patterns could be studied. Rather than using new phenotypic data, the later analysis identified candidate immune exposures from TCR beta sequences and from how often those sequences occurred across donors. An earlier analysis of nearly 600 of the donors applied high-throughput TCR beta sequencing to assess whether each TCR beta V gene segment acted as functional or pseudogenic. Donor age, sex, ethnicity and CMV serostatus were compiled alongside the repertoire data. Genome-wide SNP genotypes for about 60% of the roughly 670 donors were used in a later genetic analysis, which treated that subset as a discovery cohort. All discovery cohort repertoires had been generated on a single sequencing platform. HLA typing included class I and class II loci at four-digit resolution. Typing coverage differed by locus: A, B, C, DRB1 and DQB1 were typed in about 620-640 donors, DQA1 in about 500, DPA1 in around 580, and DPB1 in roughly 450. Because of strong linkage in the cohort, roughly five DR-DQ haplotypes were treated as single units for association and clustering. Among a few hundred genotyped donors of the cohort, an average of 235,054 unique TCR beta nucleotide sequences were sequenced per donor, roughly 18% of them non-productive.

Library creation used the immunoSEQ multiplex PCR assay. For the multiplex PCR, a mixture combining 60 forward primers for TCR Vbeta segments and 13 reverse primers for TCR Jbeta segments was used. Amplification of the CDR3 region of rearranged TCR beta genes was performed with a multiplex PCR assay on genomic DNA. The Illumina HiSeq System was used to sequence the amplified TCR beta libraries as 87-base-pair reads. The study's processing was this. A later analysis counted tens of millions of unique TCR beta chains across the 666 repertoires, and around 9.9 million of these chains were shared by at least two donors. To remove PCR and sequencing errors, raw reads were error-corrected and collapsed into unique sequences using a nearest-neighbor algorithm that merged closely related sequences. Alignment of CDR3 sequences to IMGT reference sequences was used to assign V, D and J gene segments. For a sequence to be retained, at least a six-nucleotide match to both a V gene segment and a J gene segment was required. Rearrangements were classified as productive when the CDR3 lacked stop codons and remained in frame with V and J, and all other rearrangements were classified as non-productive. Following IMGT convention, CDR3 was defined as the stretch from the second conserved V-encoded cysteine to the conserved J-encoded phenylalanine. The earlier analysis of some 540 of the donors excluded any sequence lacking an unambiguous match to a single V gene segment. An earlier analysis of under 750 of the donors called V segments functional above 56.7% productive rearrangements and segregating when the between-donor standard deviation exceeded 5%. A statistical classification framework was built for diagnosing cytomegalovirus status from the catalog of TCR beta chain sequences. In a later analysis, TCR nucleotide sequences were compared against IMGT/GENE-DB human TR gene sequences so that V and J genes could be assigned. The TCRdist pipeline was used in a later analysis to assign CDR3 sequences and most-parsimonious VDJ recombination scenarios. In a later analysis, each TCR beta chain was defined by its CDR3 amino acid sequence together with its V-gene family, and reads without a unique V-gene family were excluded. To address suspected cross-contamination and a sequencing artifact, a later analysis removed a few hundred highly shared, low-generation-probability nucleotide sequences. For each public chain, a later analysis derived a clonal expansion index from normalized ranks of inferred template counts within each repertoire. A later analysis computed generation probabilities with a VDJ recombination model fitted to out-of-frame rearrangements, and checked the results against IGoR. A later analysis scored TCR-TCR, TCR-HLA and TCR-CMV co-occurrence with hypergeometric tests, applying a repertoire-size bias correction to TCR pairs. In a later analysis, false discovery rates were estimated by permuting HLA or CMV assignments 20 times. In a later analysis, co-occurring TCRs were grouped using DBSCAN, and TCRdist sequence similarity was added for clustering within HLA-allele-positive subsets. Repertoires with fewer than 30,000 or more than 120,000 public chains were left out of co-occurrence clustering, as were four to six repertoires with anomalous nucleotide sharing. Here the immuneACCESS table is served through TCRdb, limited to in-frame sequences with V and J called. Missing clones are a known gap in these copies; in checked studies unresolved V genes cover under half, and the rest lacks a known reason. D and trimming come from the DNA, and the V and J calls and clone size come from that table. The sample contains about 180,000 clones, around 80% of them found a single time. Clones ranked in the top ten supply approximately 1.5% of the sample.

Trimming takes 5 bases off V and 2 bases off J; junction bases not matched to a gene: 9. The germline V gene sets CDR1 to SGHAT and CDR2 to FQNNGV. Measured from the cysteine to the phenylalanine, the CDR3 is 15 residues long. Just the 45-base CDR3 DNA is kept, in frame starting at base 1. Here is what the overall study found, with its caveats: The sequencing pipeline was judged likely to have produced a cluster of highly shared sequence variants as a technical artifact. Because the 87-base-pair reads could not distinguish some IMGT-functional V segments, including TRBV6-2 and TRBV6-3, those segments were excluded. A further reported finding was that TCR beta sequences accurately predicted the HLA-A and HLA-B alleles for most subjects in the first cohort. A later analysis found that TCR association rates varied across HLA loci, with DRB1 alleles showing the most associated TCRs and HLA-C alleles the fewest. Sequencing depth was assumed to be roughly uniform across donors in the presence/absence analyses, though that assumption may not hold. A later analysis found that HLA-associated TCR beta chains were more clonally expanded and had lower generation probabilities than equally common non-associated chains. This cohort had only TCR beta chains sequenced, and the lack of alpha or paired-chain data limited which features could be detected. In an earlier analysis of over 550 of the donors, most TCR beta V segments were observed in productive rearrangements about 87% or about 30% of the time, broadly matching IMGT annotations. In a later analysis, most CMV-associated TCR beta chains were found to appear HLA-restricted, with HLA associations seemingly driven largely by CMV exposure. The study listed 164 TCR beta chains as associated with cytomegalovirus. A later analysis associated around 16,000 TCR beta sequences with specific HLA alleles at a false discovery rate of 0.05. In vitro tests confirmed that a few of the cytomegalovirus-associated TCR beta chains recognize cytomegalovirus antigens. An association between a missense DCLRE1C variant and V-gene and J-gene trimming of TCR beta chains was found in a later genetic analysis and replicated in an independent cohort. According to a later analysis, parvovirus B19, influenza, CMV and Epstein-Barr virus appeared linked to several top co-occurrence clusters. Because HLA typing was missing for some donors at each locus, association tests included only the typed subset. Some 16 rarely observed V segments, including chromosome 9 orphons, were excluded from the earlier analysis of several hundred of the donors because counts were too low. Strong co-occurrence of HLA alleles, especially DR and DQ, made assigning TCR associations to individual alleles difficult. The authors suggested that the approach could potentially be extended to other disease states and immunological phenotypes. Correlated functional status among segregating V segments might reflect linkage disequilibrium, but an unknown experimental factor could not be ruled out. The classifier was reported to diagnose cytomegalovirus status with high specificity and sensitivity in both the original and validation cohorts. Immune exposure information for the cohort was limited to CMV serostatus. A later genetic analysis reported fewer N-insertions in productive TCRs among donors in an Asian-associated ancestry cluster than the approximately 700-donor mean. Most TCR sequences were seen in very few donors, while some public TCRs were found in many individuals.

This TCR was recovered from a man between 18 and 29 years old in good health and CMV-seronegative. The sequence is built from TRBV11-2 and TRBJ2-7; 7 middle bases align to TRBD1. Sequencing input: PBMCs. The CDR3 region reads CASSPTGVNPYEQYF. The nucleotides are TGTGCCAGCAGCCCTACAGGGGTCAACCCCTACGAGCAGTACTTC.